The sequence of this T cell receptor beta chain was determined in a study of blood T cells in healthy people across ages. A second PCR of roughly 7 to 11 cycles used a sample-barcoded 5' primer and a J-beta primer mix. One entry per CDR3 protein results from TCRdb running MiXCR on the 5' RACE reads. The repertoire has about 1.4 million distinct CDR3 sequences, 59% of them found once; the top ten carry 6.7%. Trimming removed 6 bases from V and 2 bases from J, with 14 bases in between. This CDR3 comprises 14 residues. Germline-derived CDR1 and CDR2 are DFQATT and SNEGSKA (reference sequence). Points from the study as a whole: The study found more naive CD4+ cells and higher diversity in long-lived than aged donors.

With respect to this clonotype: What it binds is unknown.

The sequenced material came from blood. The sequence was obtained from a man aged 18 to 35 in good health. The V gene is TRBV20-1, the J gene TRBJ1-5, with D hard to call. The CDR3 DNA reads TGCAGTGCCCCCACCATCCTAGGCAATCAGCCCCAGCATTTT. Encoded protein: CSAPTILGNQPQHF.